This TCR beta chain was sequenced in a study of cytomegalovirus exposure and HLA in healthy donors. The study, taken as a whole, reports: Three CMV-associated chains proved CMV antigen-specific in vitro. It was reportedly the case that the classifier diagnosed cytomegalovirus status with high specificity and sensitivity.

This CDR3 spans 16 amino acids. Germline loops: CDR1 SGHNT, CDR2 YENEEA. Germline trimming cut 5 bases from V and 1 base from J; bases unmatched to any gene: 11. For this clone: What it binds is not known.

The data were produced by immunoSEQ multiplex PCR, yet TCRdb's version contains in-frame clones alone and is incomplete. This sample carries fewer than 200,000 clones, around 86% of them seen once, and the ten largest clones take approximately 7.7%. The rearrangement uses TRBV11-3 and TRBJ2-7, with TRBD1 identical over 7 bases. The source material was PBMCs. The source of this sequence is a young man in good health and CMV-seropositive. The CDR3 DNA follows: TGTGCCAGCAGCCATAGATTGGGACAGCTTTCCTACGAGCAGTACTTC. This gives the protein CASSHRLGQLSYEQYF.